This T cell receptor beta chain was documented in a study of PD-1 blockade in classical Hodgkin lymphoma (dated by TCRdb to 2020 to 2022). For the study in its entirety: Nivolumab dosing was 3 mg/kg intravenously every 2 weeks, continuing until either disease progression or unacceptable toxicity. The study used TCR beta sequencing and CyTOF to define a peripheral blood immune signature of response to PD-1 blockade in classical Hodgkin lymphoma. Study-level results and caveats: Baseline diversity similar to that of newly diagnosed patients was observed in trial patients achieving complete response, whereas significantly lower diversity was observed in partial responders and progressors. Lower diversity was observed in patients in whom nivolumab was started less than 1 year after ASCT, and these patients were excluded from later analyses so that confounding by immune reconstitution would be avoided. Baseline TCR diversity was reported as lower in newly diagnosed patients than in healthy donors, and lower still in relapsed/refractory patients. A significant rise by C4D1 was seen in CD4+ but not CD8+ TCR diversity (p=0.0027 vs p=0.16), with the rise being most apparent in complete responders (p=0.02). The study was restricted to a single clinical trial cohort, and the causes of repertoire differences, possibly disease activity or prior therapy, were left undefined.

What the time point label conveys for this sample: cycle 1 day 1 (C1D1), immediately before nivolumab initiation. All trial patients had relapsed after autologous stem cell transplantation, with cohorts A, B and C differing in prior brentuximab vedotin exposure. A Miltenyi CD8+ T cell isolation kit was used for magnetic negative selection to purify CD8+ T cells from thawed PBMCs. A total of about 51 patients with relapsed/refractory classical Hodgkin lymphoma made up the trial cohort, and each patient's best overall response was complete response, partial response or progressive disease. In the multi-cohort phase II CheckMate 205 trial, trial patients received single-agent nivolumab. An independent review committee assessed best overall response using the 2007 International Working Group response criteria. Trial PBMCs were collected immediately before nivolumab initiation (C1D1) and during therapy at cycle 2 day 1 and cycle 4 day 1. Peripheral blood was collected in 8 mL Vacutainer Cell Preparation Tubes, from which PBMCs were isolated by centrifugation and then cryopreserved. Purified CD4+ and CD8+ fractions were prepared only for cases with an additional available PBMC sample. On LS columns in a quadroMACS separator, the magnetically labelled cells were depleted, and the flow-through was collected as the purified fraction.

The Qiagen DNeasy kit was used to extract genomic DNA from unsorted PBMCs and from the negatively selected CD4+ and CD8+ fractions. TCR beta CDR3 regions were amplified by immunoSEQ multiplex PCR using primers annealing to V and J segments. A synthetic immune receptor repertoire was used to minimize amplification bias, and remaining bias was computationally removed after sequencing. The source study handled its data this way. Custom Python scripts were used to quantify repertoire diversity as the Shannon entropy index. The unsorted, CD4+ and CD8+ repertoires were each analyzed separately, with the exception of combined analyses, where CD4+ and CD8+ sequences were merged in silico. A clone was considered expanded if an increase in frequency of at least 2-fold after treatment relative to C1D1 was found, and a pseudocount of 0.5 was applied to clones undetected at baseline. Singleton clones were defined as clones with 0 or 1 copy at C1D1, and non-singleton clones were defined as clones with 2 or more copies. Clones expanded in unsorted samples were labelled as CD4+, CD8+ or unknown by matching protein sequences in sorted samples from the same patient. Diversity changes from C1D1 to C4D1 were tested in paired samples using Wilcoxon tests. Here the immuneACCESS table is served through TCRdb, limited to in-frame sequences with V and J called. Missing clones are a known gap in these copies; in checked studies unresolved V genes cover under half, and the rest lacks a known reason. D and trimming were read from the DNA, whereas the V and J calls and clone size are those reported in that table. A total of about 30,000 clones appear in this sample, approximately 86% of them only once. The ten largest clones take up around 6.7% of the sample.

On this clone itself: No antigen is known for it. The input lacks base qualities; no much larger clone sits a single base away.

The clonotype was recovered from a human donor with classical Hodgkin lymphoma. This specimen was CD8+ T cells from blood, taken at baseline.

The nucleotide sequence reads as follows: TGCAGCGTTGAAACTCCTCCTCGACCGGGACAGGGGATATACGAGCAGTACTTC. The translation is CSVETPPRPGQGIYEQYF. The V gene is TRBV29-1 and the J gene is TRBJ2-7; 10 nucleotides in the junction match TRBD1. CDR1 and CDR2 are read off the germline V gene as SQVTM and ANQGSEA. The CDR3 goes from the cysteine to the phenylalanine over 18 residues. Left in the record is the CDR3 DNA by itself, 54 bases read in frame from the first base. For this chain, trimming is 2 bases at the V end and 4 bases at the J end, and the number of junction bases without a gene match is 17.